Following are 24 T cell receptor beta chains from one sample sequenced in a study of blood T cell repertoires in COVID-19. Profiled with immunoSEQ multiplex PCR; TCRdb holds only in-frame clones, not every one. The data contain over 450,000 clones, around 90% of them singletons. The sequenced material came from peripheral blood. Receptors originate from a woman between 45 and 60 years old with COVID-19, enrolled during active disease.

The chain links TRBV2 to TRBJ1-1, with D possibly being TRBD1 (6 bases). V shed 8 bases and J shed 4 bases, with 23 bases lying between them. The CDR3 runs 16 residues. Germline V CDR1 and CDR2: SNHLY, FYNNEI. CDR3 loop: CASLSPDSPRGTEAFF. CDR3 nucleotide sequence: TGTGCCAGCTTATCCCCGGACAGCCCGAGAGGCACTGAAGCTTTCTTT.

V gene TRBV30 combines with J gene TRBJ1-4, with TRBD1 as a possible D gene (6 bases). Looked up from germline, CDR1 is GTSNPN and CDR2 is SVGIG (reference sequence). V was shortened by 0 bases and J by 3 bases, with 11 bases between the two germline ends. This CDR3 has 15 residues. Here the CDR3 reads CAWSVGAGANEKLFF. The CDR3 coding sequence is TGTGCCTGGAGTGTAGGGGCAGGGGCTAATGAAAAACTGTTTTTT.

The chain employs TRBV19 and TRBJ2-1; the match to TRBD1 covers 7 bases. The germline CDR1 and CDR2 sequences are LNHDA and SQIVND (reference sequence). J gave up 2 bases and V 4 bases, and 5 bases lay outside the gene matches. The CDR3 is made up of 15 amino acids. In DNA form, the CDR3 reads TGTGCCAGTAGTACCTTTGGACAGGCCTACAATGAGCAGTTCTTC. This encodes CASSTFGQAYNEQFF.

CDR3 nucleotides: TGTGCCAGCAACCCGGCGGGGAATTCACCCCTCCACTTT. It encodes CASNPAGNSPLHF. The V call is TRBV6-5, the J call TRBJ1-6, with no clear D. This CDR3 has 13 amino acids. V dropped 7 bases and J dropped 7 bases, with 11 bases sitting between them. In germline, CDR1 is MNHEY, CDR2 SVGAGI.

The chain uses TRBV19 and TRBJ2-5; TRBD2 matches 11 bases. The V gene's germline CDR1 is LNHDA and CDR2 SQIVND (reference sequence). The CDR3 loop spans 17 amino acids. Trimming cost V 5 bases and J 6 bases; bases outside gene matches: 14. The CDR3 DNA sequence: TGTGCCAGTAGTCCTCTATTTAGCGGGGGGGCCGTCCAGACCCAGTACTTC. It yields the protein CASSPLFSGGAVQTQYF.

The CDR3 DNA is TGTGCCAGCTCACCCCTCCCGACAGCTTTCTCCAATCAGCCCCAGCATTTT. Its translation is CASSPLPTAFSNQPQHF. This chain links TRBV18 with TRBJ1-5; tentative D call: TRBD1 (5 bases). The V gene's germline CDR1 is KGHSH and CDR2 LQKENI. CDR3 length: 17 amino acids. V lost 3 bases and J lost 3, with 18 bases in between.

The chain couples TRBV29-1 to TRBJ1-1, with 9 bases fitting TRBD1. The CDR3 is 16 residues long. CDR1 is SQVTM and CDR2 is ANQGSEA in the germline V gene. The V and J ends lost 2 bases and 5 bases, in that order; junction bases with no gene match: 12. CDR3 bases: TGCAGCGTTGAAAACCCCCCGGGACAGGGAGGGACTGAAGCTTTCTTT. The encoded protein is CSVENPPGQGGTEAFF. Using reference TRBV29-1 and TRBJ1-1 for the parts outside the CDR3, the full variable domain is SAVISQKPSRDICQRGTSLTIQCQVDSQVTMMFWYRQQPGQSLTLIATANQGSEATYESGFVIDKFPISRPNLTFSTLTVSNMSPEDSSIYLCSVENPPGQGGTEAFFGQGTRLTVV.

The CDR3 DNA reads as TGTGCCAGCACCCGATGGGGGGGCAACGAGCAGTACTTC. Residues: CASTRWGGNEQYF. The chain combines TRBV12-3 or TRBV12-4 with TRBJ2-7; D possibly corresponds to TRBD2 (7 bases). This CDR3 spans 13 amino acids. V gave up 7 bases and J gave up 5 bases, with 15 bases separating them.

CDR3: CASSFGGGTQYF. In DNA form, the CDR3 reads TGTGCCAGCAGCTTCGGGGGTGGAACGCAGTATTTT. The chain links TRBV7-9 to TRBJ2-3, with TRBD2 as a possible D gene (6 bases). The V gene lost 3 bases and the J gene lost 9 bases, with 10 bases spanning the gap. In germline, CDR1 is SEHNR, CDR2 FQNEAQ (reference sequence). This CDR3 spans 12 amino acids.

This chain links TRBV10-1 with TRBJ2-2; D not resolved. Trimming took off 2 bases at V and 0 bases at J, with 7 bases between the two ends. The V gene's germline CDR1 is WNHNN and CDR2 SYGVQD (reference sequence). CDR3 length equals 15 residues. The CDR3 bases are TGCGCCAGCAGTGAGGAGGAACCGAACACCGGGGAGCTGTTTTTT. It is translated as CASSEEEPNTGELFF.

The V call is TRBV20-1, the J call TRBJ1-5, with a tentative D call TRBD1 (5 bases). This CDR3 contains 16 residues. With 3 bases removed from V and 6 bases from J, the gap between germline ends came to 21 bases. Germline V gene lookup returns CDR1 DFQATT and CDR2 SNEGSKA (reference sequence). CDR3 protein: CSASESFNGGVQPQHF. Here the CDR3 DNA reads TGCAGTGCTAGTGAGAGTTTCAACGGGGGAGTTCAGCCCCAGCATTTT.

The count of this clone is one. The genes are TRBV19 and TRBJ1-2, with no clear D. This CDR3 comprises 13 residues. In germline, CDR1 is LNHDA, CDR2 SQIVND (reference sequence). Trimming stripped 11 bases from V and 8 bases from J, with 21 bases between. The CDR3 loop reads CASQEGTVGGYTF. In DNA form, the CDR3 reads TGTGCCTCGCAGGAGGGAACGGTGGGCGGCTACACCTTC.

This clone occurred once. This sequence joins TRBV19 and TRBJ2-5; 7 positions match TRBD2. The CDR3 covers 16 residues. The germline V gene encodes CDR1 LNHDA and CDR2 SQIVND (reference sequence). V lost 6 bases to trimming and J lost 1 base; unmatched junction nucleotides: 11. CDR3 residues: CASSLGWEGSQETQYF. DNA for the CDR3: TGTGCCAGTAGCTTAGGGTGGGAGGGTTCCCAAGAGACCCAGTACTTC.

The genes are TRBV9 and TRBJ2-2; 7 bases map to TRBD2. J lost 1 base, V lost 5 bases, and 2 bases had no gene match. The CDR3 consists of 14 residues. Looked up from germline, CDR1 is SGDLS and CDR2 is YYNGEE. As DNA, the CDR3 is TGTGCCAGCAGGAGGGAGGGGAACACCGGGGAGCTGTTTTTT. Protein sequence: CASRREGNTGELFF. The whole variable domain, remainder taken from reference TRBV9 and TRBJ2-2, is DSGVTQTPKHLITATGQRVTLRCSPRSGDLSVYWYQQSLDQGLQFLIQYYNGEERAKGNILERFSAQQFPDLHSELNLSSLELGDSALYFCASRREGNTGELFFGEGSRLTVL.

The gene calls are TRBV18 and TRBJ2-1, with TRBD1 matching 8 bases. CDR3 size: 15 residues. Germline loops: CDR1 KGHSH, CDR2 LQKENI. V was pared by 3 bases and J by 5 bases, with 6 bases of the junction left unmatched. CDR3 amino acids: CASSPPGQDDNEQFF. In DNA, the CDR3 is TGTGCCAGCTCACCTCCGGGACAGGATGACAATGAGCAGTTCTTC.

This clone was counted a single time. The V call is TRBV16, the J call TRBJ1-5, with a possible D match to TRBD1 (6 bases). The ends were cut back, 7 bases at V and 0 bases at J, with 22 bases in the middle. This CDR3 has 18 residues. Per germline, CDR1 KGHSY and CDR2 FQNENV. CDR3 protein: CASKWSSVGGSSNQPQHF. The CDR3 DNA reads TGTGCCAGCAAGTGGAGCTCGGTAGGGGGTTCTAGCAATCAGCCCCAGCATTTT.

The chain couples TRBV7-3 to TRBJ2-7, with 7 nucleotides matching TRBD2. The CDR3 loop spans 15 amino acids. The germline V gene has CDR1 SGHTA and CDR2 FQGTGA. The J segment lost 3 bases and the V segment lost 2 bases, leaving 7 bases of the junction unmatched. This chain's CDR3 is CASSLGSGDVYEQYF. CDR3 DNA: TGTGCCAGCAGCTTAGGGAGCGGGGATGTCTACGAGCAGTACTTC.

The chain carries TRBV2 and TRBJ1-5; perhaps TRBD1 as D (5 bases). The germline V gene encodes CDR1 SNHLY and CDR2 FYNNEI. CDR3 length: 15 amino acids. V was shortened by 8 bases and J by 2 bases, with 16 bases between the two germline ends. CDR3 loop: CASRRGDSGNQPQHF. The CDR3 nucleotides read TGTGCCAGCCGTCGGGGGGATAGCGGCAATCAGCCCCAGCATTTT.

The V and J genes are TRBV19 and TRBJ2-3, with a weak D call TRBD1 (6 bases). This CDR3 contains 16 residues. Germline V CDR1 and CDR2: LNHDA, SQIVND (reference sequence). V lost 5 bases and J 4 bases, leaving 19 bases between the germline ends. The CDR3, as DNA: TGTGCCAGTAGTCTCCTTAACCTCGCAGGGGCAGATACGCAGTATTTT. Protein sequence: CASSLLNLAGADTQYF.

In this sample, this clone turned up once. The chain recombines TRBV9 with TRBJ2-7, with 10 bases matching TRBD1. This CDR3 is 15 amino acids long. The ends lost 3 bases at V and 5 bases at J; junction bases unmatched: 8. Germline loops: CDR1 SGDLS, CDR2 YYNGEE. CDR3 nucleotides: TGTGCCAGCAGCGCCGGGTCCGGGACAGGGGACGAGCAGTACTTC. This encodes CASSAGSGTGDEQYF.

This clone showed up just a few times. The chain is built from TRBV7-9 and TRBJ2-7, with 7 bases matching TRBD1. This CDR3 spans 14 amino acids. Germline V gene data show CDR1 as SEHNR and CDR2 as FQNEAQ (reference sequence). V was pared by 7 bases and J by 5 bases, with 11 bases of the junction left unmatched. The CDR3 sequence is CASNDREVMDEQYF. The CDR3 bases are TGTGCCAGCAACGACAGGGAAGTTATGGACGAGCAGTACTTC.

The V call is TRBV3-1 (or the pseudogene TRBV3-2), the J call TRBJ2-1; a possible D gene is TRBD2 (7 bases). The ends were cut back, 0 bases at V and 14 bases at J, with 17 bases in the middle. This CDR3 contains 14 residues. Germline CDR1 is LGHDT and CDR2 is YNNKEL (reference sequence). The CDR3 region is CASSQDRGGSGKFF. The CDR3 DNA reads TGTGCCAGCAGCCAAGATAGGGGGGGCAGTGGGAAGTTCTTC.

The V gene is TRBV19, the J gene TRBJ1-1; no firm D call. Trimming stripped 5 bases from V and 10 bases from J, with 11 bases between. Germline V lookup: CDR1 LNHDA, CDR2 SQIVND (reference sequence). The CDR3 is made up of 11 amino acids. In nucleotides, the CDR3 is TGTGCCAGTAGTTTGGGCACACCAGCTTTCTTT. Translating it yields CASSLGTPAFF.

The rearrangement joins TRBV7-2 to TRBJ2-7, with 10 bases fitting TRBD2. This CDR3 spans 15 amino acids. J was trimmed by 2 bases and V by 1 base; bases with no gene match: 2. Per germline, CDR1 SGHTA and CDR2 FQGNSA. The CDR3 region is CASSLELAGAYEQYF. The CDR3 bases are TGTGCCAGCAGCTTAGAGCTAGCGGGGGCCTACGAGCAGTACTTC.